The clone carrying this T cell receptor beta chain was found many times. Its antigen is as yet unknown. The record originates from a study of T cells after yellow fever vaccination. Study in general: Preparation used SMART-Seq v4 Ultra Low Input for the low-cell-number fractions.

The CDR3 contains 13 residues. Trimming took off 1 base at V and 9 bases at J, with 10 bases between the two ends. CDR1 LGHNA and CDR2 YNFKEQ come from the germline V gene. Study results and caveats: The CD4 and CD8 compartments had a small share of their clonotypes in common. Weaker in magnitude, the secondary response showed a faster peak on day 5 versus 15.

TCRdb reprocessed the 5' RACE reads via MiXCR and lists one record per CDR3 protein. The profile covers about 260,000 distinct CDR3 sequences, with around 4.9% appearing a single time and roughly 3% taken by the ten largest. The receptor comes from a man between 18 and 35 years old who received the YFV17D yellow fever vaccine. Sequenced material: CD4+ T cells sorted from PBMCs, taken on the day of the yellow fever booster vaccination. The chain employs TRBV4-2 and TRBJ1-5; a possible D gene is TRBD1 (6 bases). In DNA form, the CDR3 reads TGTGCCAGCAGCCAAGGACAGGAGAGGCCCCAGCATTTT. Residues: CASSQGQERPQHF.